The next 20 T cell receptor beta chains were all read from a single sample in a study of T cell repertoires in cytomegalovirus infection. TCRdb processed the reads anew with MiXCR; each CDR3 protein has one entry. The sample has roughly 990,000 distinct CDR3 sequences; approximately 32% are singletons. No antigen has been assigned to these receptors. The material was cultured CD8+ T cells from PBMCs, obtained from culture after CMV antigen stimulation. The source of these receptors is a human donor in good health (CMV status not recorded). Some clones in this sample may be carry-over from other donors' samples.

Only a few counts were recorded for this clonotype. This chain uses TRBV15 with TRBJ1-6; D unresolved. CDR3 size: 14 residues. Trimming stripped 3 bases from V and 8 bases from J, with 11 bases between. The germline gives CDR1 LNHNV, CDR2 YYDKDF (reference sequence). CDR3 nucleotide sequence: TGTGCCACCAGCAGGGGAAGGGCGGATTCACCCCTCCACTTT. It is translated as CATSRGRADSPLHF. The full variable domain, in which reference TRBV15 and TRBJ1-6 provide the parts outside the CDR3, is DAMVIQNPRYQVTQFGKPVTLSCSQTLNHNVMYWYQQKSSQAPKLLFHYYDKDFNNEADTPDNFQSRRPNTSFCFLDIRSPGLGDTAMYLCATSRGRADSPLHFGNGTRLTVT.

This clonotype was detected a few times. The V call is TRBV6-1, the J call TRBJ1-1; no reliable D call. The CDR3 runs to 13 residues. Germline assignment: CDR1 MNHNS and CDR2 SASEGT. The ends were cut back, 5 bases at V and 8 bases at J, with 15 bases in the middle. The CDR3 DNA reads TGTGCCAGCAGTTCCAGGCAGGCTAGAGAAGCTTTCTTT. It yields the protein CASSSRQAREAFF.

This rearrangement joins TRBV7-1 to TRBJ2-7; 9 nucleotides agree with TRBD1. TRBV7-1 carries the ORF label, with uncertain function. V trimming: 3 bases; J trimming: 3 bases; junction bases outside the gene matches: 3. The CDR3 runs 14 residues. This CDR3 reads CASSSRDRDYEQYF. The CDR3 nucleotides read TGTGCCAGCAGCTCGCGGGACAGGGACTACGAGCAGTACTTC.

This clonotype was picked up many times. This sequence joins TRBV7-8 and TRBJ2-7; no firm D call. Germline V gene lookup returns CDR1 SGHVS and CDR2 FQNEAQ. The ends were cut back, 5 bases at V and 3 bases at J, with 11 bases in the middle. The CDR3 has 13 amino acids. This chain's CDR3 is CASSTGSLYEQYF. The CDR3 DNA reads TGTGCCAGCAGCACCGGGTCGCTCTACGAGCAGTACTTC. Full variable domain (remainder filled in from reference TRBV7-8 and TRBJ2-7): GAGVSQSPRYKVAKRGQDVALRCDPISGHVSLFWYQQALGQGPEFLTYFQNEAQLDKSGLPSDRFFAERPEGSVSTLKIQRTQQEDSAVYLCASSTGSLYEQYFGPGTRLTVT.

Ten or more counts support this clonotype. CDR3 sequence (DNA): TGTGCCAGCAGCTTAGTCGAAGGTTCCTATGGCTACACCTTC. This sequence encodes CASSLVEGSYGYTF. V usage is TRBV7-9 and J usage is TRBJ1-2; D gene unclear. Trimming removed 1 base at V and 4 bases at J, with 10 bases between. CDR1 SEHNR and CDR2 FQNEAQ come from the germline V gene (reference sequence). The CDR3 is made up of 14 amino acids.

This sequence joins TRBV6-2 or TRBV6-3 and TRBJ2-7; D gene ambiguous. From germline, CDR1 is MNHEY and CDR2 SVGEGT. The CDR3 totals 14 residues. V lost 4 bases to trimming and J lost 2 bases, with 12 bases between them. CDR3 in DNA: TGTGCCAGCAGTTGGGGTGGGGTTACCTACGAGCAGTACGTC. As protein: CASSWGGVTYEQYV.

This clonotype was picked up a small number of times. The chain has TRBV6-6 and TRBJ2-1; 9 bases match TRBD1. The CDR3 runs 16 residues. The V gene end was trimmed by 7 bases and the J gene end by 7 bases; junction bases not matched to a gene: 14. CDR1 is MNHNY, CDR2 SVGAGI, per germline (reference sequence). This CDR3 reads CASIDNWTGDRNEQFF. CDR3 in DNA: TGTGCCAGCATCGATAACTGGACAGGGGATCGGAATGAGCAGTTCTTC.

The CDR3 spells CASSPGREKETQYF. The CDR3 region has the DNA TGCGCCAGCAGCCCAGGCCGGGAGAAAGAGACCCAGTACTTC. This chain connects TRBV4-1 to TRBJ2-5, with a tentative D call TRBD2 (6 bases). The germline CDR1 and CDR2 sequences are MGHRA and YSYEKL. This CDR3 comprises 14 residues. V was trimmed by 4 bases and J by 3 bases, leaving 12 bases between them.

This clonotype was observed a handful of times. The rearrangement joins TRBV7-6 to TRBJ2-1; no firm D call. The CDR3 sequence is 15 residues long. Germline assignment: CDR1 SGHVS and CDR2 FNYEAQ. The V end lost 1 base, the J end lost 3 bases, and 10 bases lay between the germline ends. This CDR3 is CASSLVWSDYNEQFF. In DNA form, the CDR3 reads TGTGCCAGCAGCTTAGTTTGGTCGGACTACAATGAGCAGTTCTTC.

The chain uses TRBV4-1 and TRBJ1-2, with a possible D match to TRBD1 (6 bases). From germline, CDR1 is MGHRA and CDR2 YSYEKL. The V end was cut by 0 bases, the J end by 8 bases, with 16 bases between. This CDR3 comprises 15 residues. The CDR3 here is CASSQELGAPGGYTF. Written as DNA, the CDR3 is TGCGCCAGCAGCCAAGAATTGGGGGCCCCTGGGGGCTACACCTTC.

The chain uses TRBV7-6 and TRBJ2-7; D gene uncertain. Germline lookup yields CDR1 SGHVS and CDR2 FNYEAQ. The CDR3 is 14 amino acids. Trimming pared 5 bases from V and 2 bases from J, leaving 13 bases between. The CDR3 sequence is CASSPLARTYEQYV. CDR3 bases: TGTGCCAGCAGCCCCCTCGCCAGAACCTACGAGCAGTACGTC.

This chain links TRBV7-6 with TRBJ2-2, with D perhaps matching TRBD2 (6 bases). This CDR3 has 16 amino acids. V was trimmed by 5 bases and J by 5 bases, leaving 18 bases between them. From germline, CDR1 is SGHVS and CDR2 FNYEAQ. The CDR3 DNA is TGTGCCAGCAGCGCAGGGACGGAGGGGCCTACCGGGGAGCTGTTTTTT. Its translation is CASSAGTEGPTGELFF.

The chain has TRBV4-3 and TRBJ2-5, with D possibly matching TRBD1 (5 bases). The germline V gene has CDR1 LGHNA and CDR2 YSLEER. The ends were cut back, 0 bases at V and 6 bases at J, with 14 bases in the middle. CDR3 size: 15 residues. DNA for the CDR3: TGCGCCAGCAGCCAAGATCGAGGCTGGGGCCAGACCCAGTACTTC. This sequence encodes CASSQDRGWGQTQYF.

This sequence joins TRBV6-1 and TRBJ1-1, with 8 positions matching TRBD1. Trimming at V came to 7 bases and at J to 0 bases, leaving 7 bases not matched to a gene. This CDR3 comprises 15 residues. The germline V gene encodes CDR1 MNHNS and CDR2 SASEGT. CDR3 sequence (DNA): TGTGCCAGCACCGACAGGGGACCTTTGAACACTGAAGCTTTCTTT. Its protein product is CASTDRGPLNTEAFF.

The rearrangement joins TRBV4-3 to TRBJ1-2; 10 bases line up with TRBD1. The CDR3 sequence is 16 residues long. Germline CDR1 is LGHNA and CDR2 is YSLEER. With V trimmed by 0 bases and J by 4 bases, 5 bases remained unmatched. The CDR3 loop is CASSQDYWTGGYGYTF. Here the CDR3 DNA reads TGCGCCAGCAGCCAAGATTATTGGACAGGGGGCTATGGCTACACCTTC.

The chain employs TRBV7-9 and TRBJ1-1; 8 bases line up with TRBD1. CDR3 size: 13 residues. Germline-derived CDR1 and CDR2 are SEHNR and FQNEAQ (reference sequence). Germline trimming cut 7 bases from V and 5 bases from J; bases unmatched to any gene: 6. The CDR3 region has the DNA TGTGCCAGCATCGGACAGGGTAGGACTGAAGCTTTCTTT. This gives the protein CASIGQGRTEAFF.

This clonotype was seen a few times. The chain couples TRBV4-3 to TRBJ1-1; the D is unclear. Germline assignment: CDR1 LGHNA and CDR2 YSLEER. Between the trimmed V and J ends, which lost 0 bases and 9 bases, there was a span of 11 bases. CDR3 length: 13 amino acids. The CDR3 loop is CASSQDKDPQAFF. CDR3 nucleotides: TGCGCCAGCAGCCAAGATAAGGACCCGCAAGCTTTCTTT.

This chain connects TRBV27 to TRBJ1-1; 7 bases are a match to TRBD1. Germline V gene lookup returns CDR1 MNHEY and CDR2 SMNVEV (reference sequence). CDR3 length: 11 residues. Trimming removed 4 bases from V and 10 bases from J; junction bases left unmatched: 3. CDR3: CASSSPGGAFF. The CDR3, as DNA: TGTGCCAGCAGTTCCCCAGGGGGAGCTTTCTTT.

Only a few counts were recorded for this clonotype. This rearrangement joins TRBV6-5 to TRBJ1-1; D not resolved. Germline values: CDR1 MNHEY, CDR2 SVGAGI. CDR3 length equals 13 residues. Trimming removed 0 bases from V and 8 bases from J, with 10 bases in between. The CDR3 DNA is TGTGCCAGCAGTTACTCTGATATTTCCGAAGCTTTCTTT. Its protein product is CASSYSDISEAFF.

This clonotype has only a few counts. V and J are TRBV4-2 and TRBJ1-5, with D possibly being TRBD1 (6 bases). Germline V gene sequence: CDR1 LGHNA, CDR2 YNFKEQ. V lost 0 bases, J lost 6 bases, and 15 bases lay in between. This CDR3 is 16 amino acids long. The CDR3 region has the DNA TGTGCCAGCAGCCAAGAAGGGGGAACTCTTGGTCAGCCCCAGCATTTT. This codes for CASSQEGGTLGQPQHF.